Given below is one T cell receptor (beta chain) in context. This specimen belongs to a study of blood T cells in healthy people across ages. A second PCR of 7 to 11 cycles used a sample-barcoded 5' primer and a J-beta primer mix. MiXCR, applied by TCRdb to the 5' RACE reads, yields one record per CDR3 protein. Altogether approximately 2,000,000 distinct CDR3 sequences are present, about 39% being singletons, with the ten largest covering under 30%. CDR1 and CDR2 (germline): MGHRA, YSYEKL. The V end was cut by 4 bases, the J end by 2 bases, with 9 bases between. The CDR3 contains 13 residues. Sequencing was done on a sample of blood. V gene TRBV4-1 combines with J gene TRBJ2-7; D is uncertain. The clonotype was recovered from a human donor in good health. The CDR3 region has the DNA TGCGCCAGCAGCCCAACCCGGGCCTACGAGCAGTACTTC. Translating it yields CASSPTRAYEQYF.